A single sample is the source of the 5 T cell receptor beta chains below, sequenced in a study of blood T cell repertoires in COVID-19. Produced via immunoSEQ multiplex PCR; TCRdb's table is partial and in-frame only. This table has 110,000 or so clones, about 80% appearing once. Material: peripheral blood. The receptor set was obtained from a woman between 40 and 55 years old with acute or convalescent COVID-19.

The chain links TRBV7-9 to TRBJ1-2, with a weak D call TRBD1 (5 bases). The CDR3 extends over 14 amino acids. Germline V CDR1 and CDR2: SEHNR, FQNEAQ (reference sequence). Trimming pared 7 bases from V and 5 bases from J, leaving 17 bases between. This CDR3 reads CASIQGASGYGYTF. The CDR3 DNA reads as TGTGCCAGCATCCAGGGTGCCTCTGGGTATGGCTACACCTTC.

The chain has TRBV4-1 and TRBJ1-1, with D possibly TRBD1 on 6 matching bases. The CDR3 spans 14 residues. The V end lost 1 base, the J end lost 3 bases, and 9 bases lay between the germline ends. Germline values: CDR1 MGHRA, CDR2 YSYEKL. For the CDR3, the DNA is TGCGCCAGCAGCCAAGGGGACACCGACACTGAAGCTTTCTTT. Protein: CASSQGDTDTEAFF.

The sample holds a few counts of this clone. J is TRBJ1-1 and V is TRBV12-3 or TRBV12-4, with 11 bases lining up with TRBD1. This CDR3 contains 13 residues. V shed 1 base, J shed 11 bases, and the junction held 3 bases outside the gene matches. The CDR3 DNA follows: TGTGCCAGCAGTTTAGGGACAGGGGGCGATGCTTTCTTT. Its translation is CASSLGTGGDAFF.

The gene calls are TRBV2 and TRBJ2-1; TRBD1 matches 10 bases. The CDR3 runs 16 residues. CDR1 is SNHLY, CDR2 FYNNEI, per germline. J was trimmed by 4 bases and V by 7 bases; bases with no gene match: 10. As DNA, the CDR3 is TGTGCCAGCACCTCGACCGGGACAGGGGTGTACAATGAGCAGTTCTTC. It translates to CASTSTGTGVYNEQFF.

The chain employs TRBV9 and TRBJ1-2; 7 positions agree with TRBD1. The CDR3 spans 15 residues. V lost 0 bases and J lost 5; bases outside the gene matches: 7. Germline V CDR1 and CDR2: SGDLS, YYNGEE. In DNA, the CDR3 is TGTGCCAGCAGCGTAGGGGACAGCACCTTATATGGCTACACCTTC. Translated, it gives CASSVGDSTLYGYTF.